The rows below give T cell receptor beta chains drawn from one sample of a study of CD8 T cells in Susac syndrome. Via MiXCR, TCRdb re-called the immunoSEQ multiplex PCR reads, giving one row per CDR3 protein. This table has about 200,000 distinct CDR3 sequences, about 95% appearing once. Sequenced material: CD4+ T cells from PBMCs. The receptor source for this set is a human donor in good health. CDR3s include the opening cysteine and the closing phenylalanine or tryptophan. D genes are given only for firm matches. Size is stated for part of the rows, as once, few or many counts, or as a class when the clone is expanded.

clone_size: -
v_call: TRBV11-2
d_call: -
j_call: TRBJ1-3
cdr3_aa: CASSLRTARDSGNTIYF
cdr3_nt: TGTGCCAGCAGCTTAAGGACAGCGAGAGACTCTGGAAACACCATATATTTT

clone_size: -
v_call: TRBV4-1
d_call: -
j_call: TRBJ1-5
cdr3_aa: CASSQQGFLEPQHF
cdr3_nt: TGCGCCAGCAGCCAACAGGGGTTTCTGGAGCCCCAGCATTTT

clone_size: -
v_call: TRBV7-7
d_call: -
j_call: TRBJ2-5
cdr3_aa: CASSLGGRQETQYF
cdr3_nt: TGTGCTAGCAGCTTAGGCGGTCGACAAGAGACCCAGTACTTC

clone_size: -
v_call: TRBV3-1
d_call: TRBD2
j_call: TRBJ2-6
cdr3_aa: CASSQERRGSSGANVLTF
cdr3_nt: TGTGCCAGCAGCCAAGAGCGGCGGGGGAGCTCTGGGGCCAACGTCCTGACTTTC

clone_size: -
v_call: TRBV6-2/TRBV6-3
d_call: -
j_call: TRBJ2-7
cdr3_aa: CASSYEAYEQYF
cdr3_nt: TGTGCCAGCAGTTACGAGGCCTACGAGCAGTACTTC

clone_size: -
v_call: TRBV18
d_call: TRBD1
j_call: TRBJ2-1
cdr3_aa: CASSPPVGTGPYNEQFF
cdr3_nt: TGTGCCAGCTCACCACCGGTGGGGACAGGGCCTTACAATGAGCAGTTCTTC

clone_size: -
v_call: TRBV2
d_call: TRBD1
j_call: TRBJ2-1
cdr3_aa: CASSGTGKNEQFF
cdr3_nt: TGTGCCAGCAGTGGGACAGGGAAAAATGAGCAGTTCTTC

clone_size: -
v_call: TRBV12-3/TRBV12-4
d_call: -
j_call: TRBJ2-3
cdr3_aa: CASSRASGTDTQYF
cdr3_nt: TGTGCCAGCAGTCGGGCCTCGGGTACGGATACGCAGTATTTT

clone_size: -
v_call: TRBV7-3
d_call: -
j_call: TRBJ2-3
cdr3_aa: CASSLNSGTDTQYF
cdr3_nt: TGTGCCAGCAGCTTAAATAGCGGCACAGATACGCAGTATTTT

clone_size: -
v_call: TRBV7-6
d_call: -
j_call: TRBJ2-3
cdr3_aa: CASSLALIDTQYF
cdr3_nt: TGTGCCAGCAGCTTAGCGCTAATAGATACGCAGTATTTT

clone_size: -
v_call: TRBV29-1
d_call: -
j_call: TRBJ1-1
cdr3_aa: CSVDRQGGAFF
cdr3_nt: TGCAGCGTAGACCGGCAGGGAGGGGCTTTCTTT

clone_size: -
v_call: TRBV25-1
d_call: -
j_call: TRBJ2-2
cdr3_aa: CASSELGAGYGTGELFF
cdr3_nt: TGTGCCAGCAGTGAATTGGGCGCAGGGTATGGCACCGGGGAGCTGTTTTTT

clone_size: -
v_call: TRBV20-1
d_call: -
j_call: TRBJ2-3
cdr3_aa: CSARVGFSTDTQYF
cdr3_nt: TGCAGTGCTCGGGTGGGGTTTAGCACAGATACGCAGTATTTT

clone_size: -
v_call: TRBV2
d_call: -
j_call: TRBJ2-3
cdr3_aa: CASSPPWIGGTQYF
cdr3_nt: TGTGCCAGCAGCCCGCCTTGGATAGGGGGTACGCAGTATTTT

clone_size: -
v_call: TRBV9
d_call: -
j_call: TRBJ2-7
cdr3_aa: CASSRGQGLYEQYF
cdr3_nt: TGTGCCAGCAGTCGCGGGCAGGGCCTCTACGAGCAGTACTTC

clone_size: -
v_call: TRBV5-1
d_call: TRBD2
j_call: TRBJ2-1
cdr3_aa: CASSLMSSGYNEQFF
cdr3_nt: TGCGCCAGCAGCTTGATGTCTAGCGGGTACAATGAGCAGTTCTTC

clone_size: -
v_call: TRBV30
d_call: TRBD1
j_call: TRBJ1-1
cdr3_aa: CAWRGGPLNTEAFF
cdr3_nt: TGTGCCTGGAGAGGGGGCCCTTTGAACACTGAAGCTTTCTTT

clone_size: -
v_call: TRBV4-1
d_call: -
j_call: TRBJ1-2
cdr3_aa: CASSQARDRRNYGYTF
cdr3_nt: TGCGCCAGCAGCCAAGCACGGGACCGCCGGAACTATGGCTACACCTTC

clone_size: -
v_call: TRBV29-1
d_call: -
j_call: TRBJ2-3
cdr3_aa: CSVSRDPNADTQYF
cdr3_nt: TGCAGCGTTAGCCGGGACCCCAATGCAGATACGCAGTATTTT

clone_size: -
v_call: TRBV15
d_call: -
j_call: TRBJ2-3
cdr3_aa: CATSSALPGGTDTQYF
cdr3_nt: TGTGCCACCAGCAGCGCTCTTCCAGGGGGCACAGATACGCAGTATTTT

clone_size: -
v_call: TRBV9
d_call: TRBD2
j_call: TRBJ2-1
cdr3_aa: CASSVAGTSGRASSYNEQFF
cdr3_nt: TGTGCCAGCAGCGTAGCCGGGACTAGCGGGAGAGCGAGCTCCTACAATGAGCAGTTCTTC

clone_size: -
v_call: TRBV28
d_call: -
j_call: TRBJ1-5
cdr3_aa: CASREQGMGNQPQHF
cdr3_nt: TGTGCCAGCAGAGAACAGGGAATGGGCAATCAGCCCCAGCATTTT

clone_size: -
v_call: TRBV7-9
d_call: -
j_call: TRBJ1-4
cdr3_aa: CASSFEGEGEKLFF
cdr3_nt: TGTGCCAGCAGCTTCGAGGGAGAGGGTGAAAAACTGTTTTTT

clone_size: -
v_call: TRBV24-1
d_call: TRBD1
j_call: TRBJ2-5
cdr3_aa: CATSDPTGGETQYF
cdr3_nt: TGTGCCACCAGTGATCCCACAGGGGGCGAGACCCAGTACTTC

clone_size: -
v_call: TRBV11-2
d_call: -
j_call: TRBJ2-1
cdr3_aa: CASSIDQGSYNEQFF
cdr3_nt: TGTGCCAGCAGCATAGACCAGGGCTCCTACAATGAGCAGTTCTTC

clone_size: -
v_call: TRBV15
d_call: -
j_call: TRBJ2-1
cdr3_aa: CATSRDRQSYNEQFF
cdr3_nt: TGTGCCACCAGCAGAGACAGGCAATCTTACAATGAGCAGTTCTTC

clone_size: once
v_call: TRBV25-1
d_call: -
j_call: TRBJ2-7
cdr3_aa: CASSELGGAEEQYF
cdr3_nt: TGTGCCAGCAGTGAATTGGGGGGCGCGGAGGAGCAGTACTTC

clone_size: -
v_call: TRBV2
d_call: -
j_call: TRBJ1-5
cdr3_aa: CASSQQSSNQPQHF
cdr3_nt: TGTGCCAGCAGTCAACAGTCTAGCAATCAGCCCCAGCATTTT